This T cell receptor (beta chain) was sequenced in a study of regulatory T cells in long-lasting Graves disease. The germline V and J ends were trimmed by 1 base and 0 bases, with 10 bases remaining between them. The CDR3 has 16 residues. Germline CDR1 SEHNR, CDR2 FQNEAQ (reference sequence). Building the TCR beta libraries relied on iRepertoire HTBI primers, and CDR3 regions underwent Arm-PCR. MiXCR, run by TCRdb on the multiplex PCR reads, gives a single entry per CDR3 protein. The sample shows about 470,000 distinct CDR3 sequences, about a fifth of them seen only once. Regarding time point: persistent/refractory GD, antithyroid drugs over 5 years with positive TRAb. PBMCs provided the RNA from which the TCR library was made.

The source material was peripheral blood mononuclear cells (PBMCs), sampled when the disease was refractory, from a patient treated with antithyroid drugs. The source is a female donor with Graves disease. The rearrangement joins TRBV7-9 to TRBJ2-4; D ambiguous. The CDR3 nucleotides are TGTGCCAGCAGCTTAGGTTGGGCTCCAGCCAAAAACATTCAGTACTTC. Protein product: CASSLGWAPAKNIQYF. Combining the CDR3 with reference TRBV7-9 and TRBJ2-4 gives the whole variable domain DTGVSQNPRHKITKRGQNVTFRCDPISEHNRLYWYRQTLGQGPEFLTYFQNEAQLEKSRLLSDRFSAERPKGSFSTLEIQRTEQGDSAMYLCASSLGWAPAKNIQYFGAGTRLSVL.